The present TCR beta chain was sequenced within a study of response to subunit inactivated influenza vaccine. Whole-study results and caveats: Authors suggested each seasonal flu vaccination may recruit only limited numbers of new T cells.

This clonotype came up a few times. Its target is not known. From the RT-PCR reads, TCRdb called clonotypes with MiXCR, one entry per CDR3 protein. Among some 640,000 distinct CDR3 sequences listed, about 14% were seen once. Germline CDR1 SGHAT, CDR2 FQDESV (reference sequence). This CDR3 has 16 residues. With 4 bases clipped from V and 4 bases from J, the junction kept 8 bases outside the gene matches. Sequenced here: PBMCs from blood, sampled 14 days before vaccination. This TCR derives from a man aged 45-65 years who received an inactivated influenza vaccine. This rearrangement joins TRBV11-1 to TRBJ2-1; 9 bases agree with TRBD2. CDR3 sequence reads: CASSSGLAGSYNEQFF. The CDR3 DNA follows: TGTGCCAGCAGCTCAGGGCTAGCGGGGAGTTACAATGAGCAGTTCTTC.